This TCR beta chain is drawn from a study of post-analysis software for immune sequencing data. Prepared libraries of TCR beta cDNA carried unique molecular identifiers. A single record per CDR3 protein comes from TCRdb applying MiXCR to the PCR reads. The table lists approximately 770,000 distinct CDR3 sequences, around 46% of them singletons. This CDR3 has 15 amino acids. CDR1 is SGHNT, CDR2 YENEEA, per germline. Comment on this clonotype: Its antigen is undetermined. Relative to the germline gene, one junction end is altered; a read error may explain this.

Whole-study findings and limits: Clustering by F measure revealed strong co-clustering among samples prepared together in one batch. In patients, roughly five TRBV segments were more frequent than in controls, with TRBV5-6, TRBV5-1 and TRBV20-1 among them.

The TCR comes from a girl aged 10 to 17 with multiple sclerosis. This chain connects TRBV11-3 to TRBJ2-1, with 10 bases aligning to TRBD2. Sequencing was done on a sample of blood. The CDR3 here is CANSLASGGYNEQFF. CDR3 DNA sequence: TGTGCCAACAGCTTAGCTAGCGGGGGTTACAATGAGCAGTTCTTC.